The clone carrying this T cell receptor (beta chain) was seen repeatedly, ten times or more. Its antigen is undetermined. V was clipped by 3 bases and J by 5 bases, with 5 bases between them. This CDR3 comprises 12 residues. This record belongs to a study of T-cell reconstitution after alpha-beta-depleted transplantation in children. Study findings and constraints: About two months after transplant, alpha-beta T cells reportedly came from several hundred expanded graft clones. T-cell counts and diversity at one year following transplant were attributed mainly to newly produced T cells.

Unique molecular identifiers were incorporated during preparation of the TCRbeta library. TCRdb re-called the PCR reads with MiXCR, one entry per CDR3 protein. This sample has fewer than 550,000 distinct CDR3 sequences, with over 9.5% found just once. The sequence was collected from a female patient aged 2 to 10 who had a stem cell transplant for aplastic anemia, so the T cells may come from the graft donor. The sequenced sample was PBMCs, mostly from graft donor cells, obtained 180 days after TCRalphabeta/CD19-depleted stem cell transplant. V is TRBV12-3 or TRBV12-4 and J is TRBJ2-4; no firm D call. CDR3 protein: CASSFSQNIQYF. CDR3 sequence (DNA): TGTGCCAGCAGTTTTAGCCAAAACATTCAGTACTTC.